Reported below is one TCR beta chain. The sample is drawn from a study of blood T cell repertoires in COVID-19. Study background: COVID-19 samples collected from the United States, Italy and Spain covered acute and convalescent phases.

The CDR3 covers 16 residues. Germline V gene sequence: CDR1 LNHDA, CDR2 SQIVND (reference sequence). With V trimmed by 3 bases and J by 2 bases, 6 bases remained unmatched. Original processing notes: Reference gene primers were amplified, and this amplification served to estimate nucleated cell counts. Measured with immunoSEQ multiplex PCR; TCRdb has only the in-frame clones, and not every one. The V and J calls and the clone size are those of that table, but D and trimming were determined from the DNA. Of about 300,000 clones in the sample, roughly 90% were seen once. Participant-reported clinical history was the basis for cohort assignment. Shortly before study entry, within 2 weeks, exposed participants had met a COVID-19 case.

The clonotype originates from a woman in her forties or fifties who had been exposed to COVID-19. This chain joins TRBV19 and TRBJ2-2, with 7 bases matching TRBD2. The sample was PBMCs or T cells enriched from blood (not recorded which). DNA of the CDR3: TGTGCCAGTAGTATCCTACTAGCGAAAAACACCGGGGAGCTGTTTTTT. This encodes CASSILLAKNTGELFF.